A selection of T cell receptor beta chains follows, all from one sample in a study of T cell responses to AZD1222 COVID-19 vaccine. Repertoires were generated with immunoSEQ multiplex PCR, while TCRdb's copy carries only in-frame clones and drops some. The repertoire holds about 130,000 clones, with roughly 84% as singletons. The specimen was peripheral blood, collected on day 0 of AZD1222 vaccination. The receptors stem from an adult in good health. CDR3s include the opening cysteine and the closing phenylalanine or tryptophan. The order of the fields is CDR3 protein, CDR3 DNA, V gene, D gene, clone size, J gene. The D gene is left open where the match is weak. Size tells how often a clone was seen (once, few, many) or the class of an expanded clone, and some rows leave it out.

CDR3: CASSSSSGGTGELFF; DNA: TGTGCCAGTAGTTCATCTAGCGGGGGAACCGGGGAGCTGTTTTTT; V: TRBV19; D: TRBD2; size: -; J: TRBJ2-2
CDR3: CASSLSREKEQFF; DNA: TGTGCCAGCAGCCTCAGTAGGGAGAAGGAGCAGTTCTTC; V: TRBV11-3; D: -; size: -; J: TRBJ2-1
CDR3: CASSDRDLINQPQHF; DNA: TGTGCCAGCAGTGACCGGGACCTTATCAATCAGCCCCAGCATTTT; V: TRBV28; D: -; size: few; J: TRBJ1-5
CDR3: CASSVFSGNEQFF; DNA: TGTGCCAGCAGCGTATTTTCGGGCAATGAGCAGTTCTTC; V: TRBV9; D: -; size: -; J: TRBJ2-1
CDR3: CATRSRHRAKDTEAFF; DNA: TGTGCCACCAGGAGTCGTCACAGGGCGAAGGACACTGAAGCTTTCTTT; V: TRBV24-1; D: -; size: -; J: TRBJ1-1
CDR3: CASSHDRLAIGKLFF; DNA: TGTGCCAGCAGCCATGACAGGTTGGCTATTGGAAAACTGTTTTTT; V: TRBV6-1; D: -; size: -; J: TRBJ1-4
CDR3: CASSLQGLSSYNEQFF; DNA: TGCGCCAGCAGCTTGCAGGGGCTAAGCTCCTACAATGAGCAGTTCTTC; V: TRBV5-1; D: -; size: -; J: TRBJ2-1
CDR3: CASSPQGVQETQYF; DNA: TGTGCCAGCAGCCCACAGGGGGTCCAAGAGACCCAGTACTTC; V: TRBV6-2/TRBV6-3; D: TRBD1; size: -; J: TRBJ2-5
CDR3: CASSRDRGFNEQFF; DNA: TGTGCTAGCAGCCGGGACAGGGGATTCAATGAGCAGTTCTTC; V: TRBV7-7; D: TRBD1; size: once; J: TRBJ2-1
CDR3: CASRLGVVSYEQYF; DNA: TGTGCCAGCAGGTTGGGTGTTGTCTCCTACGAGCAGTACTTC; V: TRBV2; D: -; size: -; J: TRBJ2-7
CDR3: CSVSGTGNQPQHF; DNA: TGCAGCGTTTCGGGGACAGGGAATCAGCCCCAGCATTTT; V: TRBV29-1; D: TRBD1; size: -; J: TRBJ1-5
CDR3: CASSLGTANNSPLHF; DNA: TGTGCCAGCAGCCTGGGGACAGCGAATAATTCACCCCTCCACTTT; V: TRBV5-4; D: TRBD1; size: -; J: TRBJ1-6
CDR3: CATSSLGGVSRREQYF; DNA: TGTGCCACCAGCTCCCTCGGGGGGGTCTCCCGTCGTGAGCAGTACTTC; V: TRBV15; D: TRBD2; size: -; J: TRBJ2-7
CDR3: CAWFQYTEAFF; DNA: TGTGCCTGGTTTCAGTACACTGAAGCTTTCTTT; V: TRBV30; D: -; size: few; J: TRBJ1-1
CDR3: CASSPATGGVYEQYF; DNA: TGTGCCAGCAGTCCCGCGACAGGGGGAGTTTACGAGCAGTACTTC; V: TRBV6-5; D: TRBD1; size: once; J: TRBJ2-7
CDR3: CASSFLGESGNTIYF; DNA: TGTGCCAGCAGTTTCCTCGGGGAGTCAGGAAACACCATATATTTT; V: TRBV28; D: -; size: -; J: TRBJ1-3
CDR3: CASSQDKGTGANVLTF; DNA: TGTGCCAGCAGCCAAGATAAGGGTACTGGGGCCAACGTCCTGACTTTC; V: TRBV4-2; D: -; size: -; J: TRBJ2-6
CDR3: CASSYRGGGIYNEQFF; DNA: TGTGCCAGCAGTTACAGAGGAGGGGGCATTTACAATGAGCAGTTCTTC; V: TRBV6-2/TRBV6-3; D: -; size: -; J: TRBJ2-1
CDR3: CAISESRQQYATNEKLFF; DNA: TGTGCCATCAGTGAGTCCCGACAGCAGTATGCAACTAATGAAAAACTGTTTTTT; V: TRBV10-3; D: -; size: -; J: TRBJ1-4
CDR3: CASSYRTETEAFF; DNA: TGTGCCAGCAGTTACCGGACCGAAACTGAAGCTTTCTTT; V: TRBV6-5; D: -; size: -; J: TRBJ1-1
CDR3: CASSSTNLITDTQYF; DNA: TGTGCCAGCAGCTCCACTAACCTCATCACAGATACGCAGTATTTT; V: TRBV7-9; D: -; size: -; J: TRBJ2-3
CDR3: CASSQEFNTGELFF; DNA: TGTGCCAGCAGCCAAGAGTTTAACACCGGGGAGCTGTTTTTT; V: TRBV4-2; D: -; size: -; J: TRBJ2-2
CDR3: CASSFPRRDNEKLFF; DNA: TGTGCCAGCAGCTTCCCCCGGCGGGATAATGAAAAACTGTTTTTT; V: TRBV28; D: -; size: -; J: TRBJ1-4
CDR3: CAWSVPLPPQGYEQYF; DNA: TGTGCCTGGAGTGTACCCCTCCCTCCACAGGGCTACGAGCAGTACTTC; V: TRBV30; D: -; size: -; J: TRBJ2-7
CDR3: CASSLPTGRSEADTF; DNA: TGTGCCAGCAGCTTGCCGACAGGGAGGTCGGAGGCGGACACCTTC; V: TRBV5-5; D: TRBD1; size: -; J: TRBJ1-2
CDR3: CARPTEGRETQYF; DNA: TGTGCCCGCCCCACGGAGGGCAGAGAGACCCAGTACTTC; V: TRBV7-5; D: -; size: -; J: TRBJ2-5